This T cell receptor beta chain was captured by sequencing in a study of shared clonotypes between healthy human individuals. Turning to the study itself: Three plates were used per donor for CD4 naive, three for CD4 memory, two for CD8 naive and one for CD8 memory.

CDR1 and CDR2 (germline): MNHEY, SMNVEV (reference sequence). V dropped 0 bases and J dropped 4 bases, with 10 bases sitting between them. The CDR3 runs to 16 residues. This clone was seen a single time. Naive CD8 cells lacked CD45RO and underwent positive selection for CCR7, leaving out terminally differentiated effector memory CD45RA+ cells. This table comes from immunoSEQ multiplex PCR, and its TCRdb copy is limited to in-frame clones, with some not included. Of about 2 million clones detected, 85% to 95% appear once; the ten largest clones hold around 1%. The V gene is TRBV27, the J gene TRBJ2-6; D is perhaps TRBD1 or TRBD2 (5 bases each). The specimen was naive CD8+ T cells sorted from blood. This TCR was recovered from a man between 18 and 29 years old in good health. The CDR3 sequence: CASSLSRGTGANVLTF. The CDR3 DNA reads as TGTGCCAGCAGTTTATCAAGAGGGACCGGGGCCAACGTCCTGACTTTC.